This TCR beta chain was sequenced for a study of radiotherapy plus CTLA-4 blockade in lung cancer. The table came from immunoSEQ multiplex PCR; TCRdb's copy has only in-frame clones and leaves some out. The profile covers tens of thousands of clones, with roughly 77% appearing a single time and approximately 4% taken by the ten largest. As concerns this clone: Its specificity is not known.

Germline CDR1 and CDR2: MNHEY and SVGAGI. V lost 2 bases and J lost 4, with 9 bases in between. CDR3 length: 13 amino acids. Regarding the study as a whole: Subsequent to radiotherapy plus ipilimumab, tumor-derived TCR clones underwent expansion in blood. Reports identified early blood T cell clone dynamics, with interferon-beta, as the best response predictor.

The source was peripheral blood, collected from a patient treated with radiotherapy plus ipilimumab. This receptor was taken from a human donor with non-small cell lung cancer who had a complete response to radiotherapy plus ipilimumab. This sequence joins TRBV6-5 and TRBJ2-7; the D gene is possibly TRBD2 (5 bases). The CDR3: CASSYRVAYEQYF. CDR3 DNA: TGTGCCAGCAGTTACAGGGTAGCGTACGAGCAGTACTTC.